A selection of T cell receptor beta chains follows, all from one sample in a study of regulatory T cells in long-lasting Graves disease. Using its own MiXCR run on the multiplex PCR reads, TCRdb lists one record per CDR3 protein. Here the sample spans a few hundred thousand distinct CDR3 sequences, 15% being singletons. The same sample was also studied in work on T cells in Graves' hyperthyroidism and ophthalmopathy.

The sample here was peripheral blood mononuclear cells (PBMCs), taken at new diagnosis, from a patient treated with antithyroid drugs. These receptor sequences come from a woman aged 35 to 49 with Graves disease. The CDR3 runs from the conserved cysteine through the conserved F or W. The order of the fields is D gene, CDR3 length, V gene, J gene, clone size, CDR3 DNA, CDR3 protein. D genes are given only for firm matches. Clone size is given for some rows only: seen once, a few or many times, or a class if the clone is expanded.

TRBD2,16,TRBV5-1,TRBJ2-1,few,TGCGCCAGCAGCCACGGTCGCGGGGGCTCCTACAATGAGCAGTTCTTC,CASSHGRGGSYNEQFF
TRBD1,11,TRBV20-1,TRBJ2-4,many,TGCAGGGTAGGACAGGGTGACATTCAGTACTTC,CRVGQGDIQYF
.,11,TRBV6-1,TRBJ2-3,many,TGTGCCAGCAGTAAGGGAGATACGCAGTATTTT,CASSKGDTQYF
.,12,TRBV12-3/TRBV12-4,TRBJ2-7,many,TGTGCCAGCAGCTTCGGCTCCTACGAGCAGTACTTC,CASSFGSYEQYF
.,17,TRBV2,TRBJ1-5,.,TGTGCCAGCAGCTTGTGGGGCGGAACCCTTAGCAATCAGCCCCAGCATTTT,CASSLWGGTLSNQPQHF
TRBD1,14,TRBV5-6,TRBJ2-7,few,TGTGCCAGCAGCCTGACAGGGGAGGCGTACGAGCAGTACTTC,CASSLTGEAYEQYF
TRBD2,14,TRBV20-1,TRBJ2-1,few,TGCAGTGCTAGTCGGGGACTAGCGGGGAATGAGCAGTTCTTC,CSASRGLAGNEQFF
TRBD2,14,TRBV28,TRBJ2-7,many,TGTGCCAGCAGTGCCGGGACTAGCGGCTACGAGCAGTACTTC,CASSAGTSGYEQYF
TRBD1,15,TRBV25-1,TRBJ1-1,.,TGTGCCAGCAGTCCGCGACAGGGCGGGGTCACTGAAGCTTTCTTT,CASSPRQGGVTEAFF
.,13,TRBV25-1,TRBJ2-3,many,TGTGCCAGCAGTGAATCGAGTGGAAGAGAGCAGTATTTT,CASSESSGREQYF
.,16,TRBV30,TRBJ1-1,few,TGTGCCTGGAGTGGATACCCCGGAACAGTTAACACTGAAGCTTTCTTT,CAWSGYPGTVNTEAFF
.,15,TRBV7-9,TRBJ2-7,few,TGTGCCAGCAGCTTAGGCTTGTCGAGCCCCTACGAGCAGTACTTC,CASSLGLSSPYEQYF
.,15,TRBV3-1,TRBJ2-1,.,TGTGCCAGCAGCCAACCGGGACGGCTCAACAATGAGCAGTTCTTC,CASSQPGRLNNEQFF
.,14,TRBV27,TRBJ2-7,many,TGTGCCAGCAGTTGGCGGGACAGCTCCTACGAGCAGTACTTC,CASSWRDSSYEQYF
.,13,TRBV30,TRBJ2-7,few,TGTGCCTGGAGTGCCTACAGGGGAGGGGAGCAGTACTTC,CAWSAYRGGEQYF
.,12,TRBV27,TRBJ2-7,many,TGTGCCAGCAGTACGACAGGAATCGAGCAGTACTTC,CASSTTGIEQYF
.,14,TRBV7-9,TRBJ2-3,few,TGTGCCAGCAGCTTAGGACAGTCCTCAGATACGCAGTATTTT,CASSLGQSSDTQYF
.,14,TRBV12-3/TRBV12-4,TRBJ2-7,many,TGTGCCAGCAGCCCCTCGTTCGAGCTAGGCGAGCAGTACTTC,CASSPSFELGEQYF
.,12,TRBV28,TRBJ2-7,few,TGTGCCAGCAGTTTCGGTCCAAGCGAGCAGTACTTC,CASSFGPSEQYF
.,15,TRBV11-3,TRBJ2-5,many,TGTGCCAGCAGCCTAGGGATGGGGGGCGAAGAGACCCAGTACTTC,CASSLGMGGEETQYF
.,13,TRBV6-1,TRBJ2-5,.,TGTGCCAGCAACCGCAGGGGAACAGAGACCCAGTACTTC,CASNRRGTETQYF
.,13,TRBV2,TRBJ2-1,.,TGTGCCAACGAGGCGGATCGCTACAATGAGCAGTTCTTC,CANEADRYNEQFF
.,11,TRBV28,TRBJ2-7,many,TGTGCCAGCAGGGGGGATACTGAGCAGTACTTC,CASRGDTEQYF
.,14,TRBV11-3,TRBJ1-6,many,TGTGCCAGCAGCTTAGTACGGACTAATTCACCCCTCCACTTT,CASSLVRTNSPLHF
TRBD2,20,TRBV7-6,TRBJ2-3,.,TGTGCCAGCAGCTTAGAGGAACTAGCGGGAGGGCGACTAAACACAGATACGCAGTATTTT,CASSLEELAGGRLNTDTQYF
.,13,TRBV12-3/TRBV12-4,TRBJ1-3,many,TGTGCCAGCAGCCGGATCCGGGGAAACACCATATATTTT,CASSRIRGNTIYF
.,14,TRBV12-3/TRBV12-4,TRBJ1-2,many,TGTGCCAGCACATTCGGGGCACGTAACTATGGCTACACCTTC,CASTFGARNYGYTF
TRBD2,14,TRBV11-3,TRBJ2-1,many,TGTGCCAGCAGCTTACGGAGCGGGGGGCATGAGCAGTTCTTC,CASSLRSGGHEQFF
TRBD2,15,TRBV7-6,TRBJ2-1,few,TGTGCCAGCAGCTTTTCGGCGGGAGCGTACAATGAGCAGTTCTTC,CASSFSAGAYNEQFF
TRBD1,14,TRBV6-1,TRBJ2-2,many,TGTGCCAGCAGTCTCGACAGGGCAACCGGGGAGCTGTTTTTT,CASSLDRATGELFF
.,16,TRBV7-9,TRBJ2-2,.,TGTGCCAGCAGCTTCTCGGAGGGGCCGGGCACCGGGGAGCTGTTTTTT,CASSFSEGPGTGELFF
TRBD2,16,TRBV9,TRBJ2-3,.,TGTGCCAGCAGCGTAGGCTTGGGACTAGCGACAGATACGCAGTATTTT,CASSVGLGLATDTQYF
TRBD2,17,TRBV6-5,TRBJ2-1,many,TGTGCCAGCAGTTACGCCCTTAGCGGGAGGCTCTACAATGAGCAGTTCTTC,CASSYALSGRLYNEQFF
TRBD1,13,TRBV24-1,TRBJ2-7,many,TGTGCCACCGGGACAGGGACTTCCTACGAGCAGTACTTC,CATGTGTSYEQYF
TRBD1,18,TRBV11-3,TRBJ1-4,many,TGTGCCAGCAGCCCGCACCCGGGACAGGGGACCCCTAATGAAAAACTGTTTTTT,CASSPHPGQGTPNEKLFF
.,11,TRBV28,TRBJ2-7,many,TGTGCCAGCAGGGCGCTGTCTGAGCAGTACTTC,CASRALSEQYF
.,14,TRBV28,TRBJ1-3,.,TGTGCCAGCAGTTTTAGGTTTCCTGGAAACACCATATATTTT,CASSFRFPGNTIYF
.,16,TRBV4-3,TRBJ1-1,.,TGCGCCAGCAGCCAAGACGGAACCGGGGCGAACACTGAAGCTTTCTTT,CASSQDGTGANTEAFF
.,14,TRBV5-6,TRBJ2-5,few,TGTGCCAGCAGCGAAATGCTGGTTTTGGGGACCCAGTACTTC,CASSEMLVLGTQYF
.,17,TRBV24-1,TRBJ2-1,many,TGTGCCACCAGTGATCACAACAGGGTAAGCTCCTACAATGAGCAGTTCTTC,CATSDHNRVSSYNEQFF
TRBD1,15,TRBV28,TRBJ2-1,many,TGTGCCAGCAGTTCAAGGGACAGATACTACAATGAGCAGTTCTTC,CASSSRDRYYNEQFF